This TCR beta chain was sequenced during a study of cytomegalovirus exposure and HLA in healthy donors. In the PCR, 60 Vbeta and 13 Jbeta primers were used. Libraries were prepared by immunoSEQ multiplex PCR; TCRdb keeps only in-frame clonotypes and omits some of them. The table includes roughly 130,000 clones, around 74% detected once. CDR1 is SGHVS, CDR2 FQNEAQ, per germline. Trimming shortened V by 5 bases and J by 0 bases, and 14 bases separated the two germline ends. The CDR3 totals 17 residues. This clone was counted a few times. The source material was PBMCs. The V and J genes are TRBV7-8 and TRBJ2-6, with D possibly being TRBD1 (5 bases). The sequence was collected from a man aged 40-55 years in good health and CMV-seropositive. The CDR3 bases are TGTGCCAGCAGCGGAGTTGGGGCCGGCTCTGGGGCCAACGTCCTGACTTTC. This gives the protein CASSGVGAGSGANVLTF.